This record covers a single T cell receptor (beta chain). What it binds is not known. The treatment here: about 20 received Ad26.COV2.S at low or high dose, single or two shots; several received placebo; per-sample allocation not given. Day 63 after the first injection of vaccine or placebo was the sampling time. At a Boston site, the person donating was an adult of 18-55 years. Spike of the Wuhan-strain SARS-CoV-2 was expressed by an Ad26 vector, which formed the vaccine. Method: immunoSEQ multiplex PCR; TCRdb's copy keeps in-frame clones and lacks some. The data contain 200,000 to 250,000 clones, roughly 90% of them singletons. The data derive from a study of Ad26.COV2.S vaccination and SARS-CoV-2 variants. Study results and limitations: In TCR breadth and depth analyses, total T cell responses may have been underestimated. For non-spike TCRs, breadth in vaccine recipients resembled that in placebo recipients.

Germline V gives CDR1 LGHDT, CDR2 YNNKEL (reference sequence). V lost 3 bases and J lost 1; bases outside the gene matches: 6. CDR3 length equals 16 residues. The material was peripheral blood, obtained in a trial of Ad26.COV2.S vaccine versus placebo. The TCR comes from a person between 18 and 60 years old who received the Ad26.COV2.S COVID-19 vaccine or a placebo. The genes are TRBV3-1 (or the pseudogene TRBV3-2) and TRBJ2-3; 8 bases agree with TRBD1. The CDR3, as DNA: TGTGCCAGCAGCCAGGGCAGGGGGCATGGCACAGATACGCAGTATTTT. Residues: CASSQGRGHGTDTQYF.